These 4 T cell receptor beta chains were all obtained from the same sample, sequenced in a study of T-cell memory formation after mild COVID-19. TCRdb recomputed calls from the 5' RACE reads with MiXCR, one row per CDR3 protein. Of 300,000 to 350,000 distinct CDR3 sequences listed, 10% to 15% are singletons. The specimen sequenced was PBMCs or a T cell subset sorted from them (not recorded which). The receptors originated from a man in his late teens or twenties who had mild COVID-19 (a few samples of this study predate the infection). Cell type and time point are not known.

The CDR3 nucleotides read TGTGCCAGCAGTTCCCCACGGGGCCGGGAAGAGACCCAGTACTTC. This gives the protein CASSSPRGREETQYF. The rearrangement joins TRBV6-2 or TRBV6-3 to TRBJ2-5; the D call may be TRBD1 or TRBD2 (5 bases each). From germline, CDR1 is MNHEY and CDR2 SVGEGT. The V gene lost 4 bases and the J gene lost 3 bases, with 15 bases spanning the gap. The CDR3 is 15 residues long.

This clonotype was detected a few times. The rearrangement uses TRBV2 and TRBJ2-7; 8 bases align to TRBD1. Per germline, CDR1 SNHLY and CDR2 FYNNEI. V lost 3 bases and J lost 6; bases outside the gene matches: 4. The CDR3 extends over 13 amino acids. CDR3 region: CASSEVTGGEQYV. CDR3 sequence (DNA): TGTGCCAGCAGTGAGGTAACAGGGGGCGAGCAGTACGTC.

The genes are TRBV27 and TRBJ1-5, with TRBD1 as a possible D gene (5 bases). The CDR3 is made up of 13 amino acids. The germline CDR1 and CDR2 sequences are MNHEY and SMNVEV (reference sequence). The germline V and J ends were trimmed by 2 bases and 7 bases, with 9 bases remaining between them. CDR3 sequence: CASSLMGRQPQHF. CDR3 DNA: TGTGCCAGCAGTTTAATGGGGCGACAGCCCCAGCATTTT.

Only a few counts were recorded for this clonotype. The chain joins TRBV20-1 to TRBJ1-2; no definite D call. The V end was cut by 2 bases, the J end by 4 bases, with 11 bases between. The CDR3 sequence is 13 residues long. CDR1 is DFQATT, CDR2 SNEGSKA, per germline (reference sequence). The CDR3 here is CSARSRQTYGYTF. CDR3 nucleotides: TGCAGTGCTAGATCCCGGCAGACCTATGGCTACACCTTC.